This T cell receptor (beta chain) was retrieved from a study of cytomegalovirus exposure and HLA in healthy donors. The PCR made use of 60 Vbeta and 13 Jbeta primers. Using immunoSEQ multiplex PCR, the repertoire was profiled, and TCRdb retains in-frame clones only, with some absent. The data hold over 80,000 clones, with roughly four fifths observed a single time. Remarks on this clone: The antigen is unknown.

The length of the CDR3 is 12 residues. The V gene's germline CDR1 is SGHNT and CDR2 YYREEE (reference sequence). V lost 5 bases and J lost 6, with 11 bases in between. Study-wide results and caveats: For TCR beta chains, V- and J-gene trimming was later linked to a missense DCLRE1C variant. A later examination showed that TCR association rates differed by HLA locus, with DRB1 most and HLA-C fewest. There were under 200 TCR beta chains listed as cytomegalovirus-associated. There were some public TCRs occurring in many donors, but most TCR sequences were rare.

The source material was PBMCs. The chain links TRBV5-4 to TRBJ1-1; D is undetermined. The source is a man aged 45 to 65 in good health and CMV-seronegative. The CDR3 nucleotides are TGTGCCAGCAGAACGGGGAGAGCTGAAGCTTTCTTT. This codes for CASRTGRAEAFF.